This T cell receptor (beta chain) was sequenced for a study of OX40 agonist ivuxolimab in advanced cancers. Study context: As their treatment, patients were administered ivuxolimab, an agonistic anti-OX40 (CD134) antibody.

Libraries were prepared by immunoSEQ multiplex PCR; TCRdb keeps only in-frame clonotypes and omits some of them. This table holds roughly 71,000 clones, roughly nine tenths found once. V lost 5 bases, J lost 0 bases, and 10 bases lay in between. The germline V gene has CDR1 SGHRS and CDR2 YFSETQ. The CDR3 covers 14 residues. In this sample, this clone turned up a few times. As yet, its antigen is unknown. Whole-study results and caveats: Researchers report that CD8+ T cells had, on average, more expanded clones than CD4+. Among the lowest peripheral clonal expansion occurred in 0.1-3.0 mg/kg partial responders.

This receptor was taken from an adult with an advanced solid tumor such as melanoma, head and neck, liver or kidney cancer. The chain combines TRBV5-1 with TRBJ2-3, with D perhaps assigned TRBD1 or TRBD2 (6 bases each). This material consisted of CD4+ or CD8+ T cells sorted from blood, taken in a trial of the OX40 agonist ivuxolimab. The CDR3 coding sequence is TGCGCCAGCAGGCGGGACATAAGCACAGATACGCAGTATTTT. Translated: CASRRDISTDTQYF.